One and the same sample provided the 25 T cell receptor beta chains below, sequenced in a study of molecular identifiers for immune sequencing clone quantification. TCRdb reprocessed the PCR reads with MiXCR, giving one entry per CDR3 protein. The table lists about 320,000 distinct CDR3 sequences, roughly 23% of them singletons. Sample: naive CD8+ T cells from blood, with Jurkat cell RNA spiked in. Specified subset: FACS-sorted CD8+CD4-CCR7+CD45RA+ naive T cells. These receptors were taken from a human donor in good health. Some libraries in this study had Jurkat cell RNA spiked in.

This clonotype was recorded many times. This chain's CDR3 is CSVEVSGEEETQYF. Written as DNA, the CDR3 is TGCAGCGTTGAAGTCAGCGGAGAGGAGGAGACCCAGTACTTC. The rearrangement uses TRBV29-1 and TRBJ2-5, with a possible D match to TRBD2 (5 bases). CDR1 and CDR2 from the germline V gene are SQVTM and ANQGSEA. CDR3 length: 14 residues. V lost 1 base and J 5 bases, leaving 14 bases between the germline ends. Using reference TRBV29-1 and TRBJ2-5 for the parts outside the CDR3, the full variable domain is SAVISQKPSRDICQRGTSLTIQCQVDSQVTMMFWYRQQPGQSLTLIATANQGSEATYESGFVIDKFPISRPNLTFSTLTVSNMSPEDSSIYLCSVEVSGEEETQYFGPGTRLLVL.

This clonotype has at least ten counts. The chain joins TRBV27 to TRBJ2-2; a possible D gene is TRBD1 (5 bases). The CDR3 runs to 16 residues. The ends were cut back, 0 bases at V and 0 bases at J, with 8 bases in the middle. Germline V gene data show CDR1 as MNHEY and CDR2 as SMNVEV (reference sequence). The CDR3 DNA reads TGTGCCAGCAGTTTATCAGGGGCTGCGAACACCGGGGAGCTGTTTTTT. This codes for CASSLSGAANTGELFF.

This clonotype occurred a few times. The genes are TRBV15 and TRBJ2-2; TRBD2 agrees at 8 bases. Germline V gene data show CDR1 as LNHNV and CDR2 as YYDKDF (reference sequence). CDR3 length: 21 residues. With V trimmed by 5 bases and J by 4 bases, 24 bases remained unmatched. For the CDR3, the DNA is TGTGCCACCAGCTCACCCCCGTGGCTTCAAGCCCATAGCGGGACCACCGGGGAGCTGTTTTTT. Translation gives CATSSPPWLQAHSGTTGELFF.

This clonotype has a count of ten or more. The chain couples TRBV5-1 to TRBJ1-1; D may be TRBD1 (5 bases). The CDR3 consists of 12 residues. The V end was cut by 2 bases, the J end by 10 bases, with 12 bases between. From germline, CDR1 is SGHRS and CDR2 YFSETQ. DNA for the CDR3: TGCGCCAGCAGCTTAGAAGGGGCCGGAGCTTTCTTT. Translated: CASSLEGAGAFF.

The chain couples TRBV30 to TRBJ2-3; D is possibly TRBD1 or TRBD2 (6 bases each). The CDR3 runs 14 residues. V was cut by 0 bases and J by 5 bases, with 12 bases left in between. Germline-derived CDR1 and CDR2 are GTSNPN and SVGIG (reference sequence). The CDR3 DNA sequence: TGTGCCTGGAGTGTGGGGGGCTGGCTAGATACGCAGTATTTT. Amino acid sequence: CAWSVGGWLDTQYF.

This clonotype was detected many times. The chain recombines TRBV4-3 with TRBJ2-3, with TRBD2 matching 7 bases. The germline CDR1 and CDR2 sequences are LGHNA and YSLEER. Trimming removed 2 bases from V and 1 base from J; junction bases left unmatched: 12. This CDR3 is built from 18 residues. In DNA form, the CDR3 reads TGCGCCAGCAGCCAAATTCATGGGGGTGCGGGGGGCACAGATACGCAGTATTTT. Translation: CASSQIHGGAGGTDTQYF.

This clonotype was seen at least ten times. The V call is TRBV9, the J call TRBJ2-3, with unresolved D. Germline values: CDR1 SGDLS, CDR2 YYNGEE. V was cut by 0 bases and J by 1 base, with 21 bases left in between. This CDR3 spans 19 amino acids. This chain's CDR3 is CASSVASLFGDYGTDTQYF. CDR3 bases: TGTGCCAGCAGCGTAGCGTCCCTTTTCGGAGATTATGGCACAGATACGCAGTATTTT.

This clonotype was seen at least ten times. The chain recombines TRBV28 with TRBJ1-5; D uncertain. The V gene's germline CDR1 is MDHEN and CDR2 SYDVKM. V lost 3 bases and J lost 4, with 10 bases in between. The CDR3 extends over 14 amino acids. The CDR3 DNA is TGTGCCAGCAGTTTGGAAAGGGAAAATCAGCCCCAGCATTTT. It codes for CASSLERENQPQHF.

With regard to this clonotype: A much more abundant neighbour one base away suggests this may be a read error. It is likely a read error, because the conserved phenylalanine at the end of the CDR3 is missing. V is TRBV4-3 and J is TRBJ2-3; possibly TRBD1 for D (6 bases). This CDR3 region has 15 residues. CDR1 and CDR2 (germline): LGHNA, YSLEER. Trimming removed 0 bases from V and 3 bases from J, with 10 bases in between. The CDR3 is CASSQDPGQTDTQYL. As DNA, the CDR3 is TGCGCCAGCAGCCAAGATCCGGGACAAACAGATACGCAGTATCTT.

About this clonotype itself: A much larger clone lies one base from this, so it may be a read error. V is TRBV29-1 and J is TRBJ2-2; TRBD1 is a possible D gene (6 bases). The CDR3 length is 16 residues. The germline V gene has CDR1 SQVTM and CDR2 ANQGSEA. The chain's CDR3 is CSVEVIQGRNTRELFF. The DNA of the CDR3 is TGCAGCGTTGAAGTAATACAGGGTCGGAACACCAGGGAGCTGTTTTTT.

The sample holds many counts of this clonotype. The chain combines TRBV19 with TRBJ2-6; D remains unclear. The length of the CDR3 is 15 residues. Germline V lookup: CDR1 LNHDA, CDR2 SQIVND (reference sequence). Trimming removed 3 bases at V and 0 bases at J, with 6 bases between. DNA of the CDR3: TGTGCCAGTAGTATGGACGGCTCTGGGGCCAACGTCCTGACTTTC. Translating gives CASSMDGSGANVLTF.

This clonotype has at least ten counts. This chain joins TRBV29-1 and TRBJ1-2, with D possibly being TRBD1 (5 bases). The CDR3 totals 16 residues. Trimming removed 1 base at V and 4 bases at J, with 19 bases between. The V gene's germline CDR1 is SQVTM and CDR2 ANQGSEA. The CDR3 protein is CSVEATTWGDAYGYTF. The CDR3, as DNA: TGCAGCGTTGAAGCCACCACTTGGGGGGACGCCTATGGCTACACCTTC.

This clonotype was seen at least ten times. V usage is TRBV7-6 and J usage is TRBJ1-5; D unclear. The CDR3 is 15 amino acids. V dropped 2 bases and J dropped 0 bases, with 8 bases sitting between them. The germline V gene encodes CDR1 SGHVS and CDR2 FNYEAQ. This CDR3 is CASSLQENSNQPQHF. The CDR3 region has the DNA TGTGCCAGCAGCTTACAGGAAAATAGCAATCAGCCCCAGCATTTT.

About this clonotype itself: This clone may be a read error of a much larger clone one base away. The CDR3: CARIVRGSTEAFF. CDR3 nucleotides: TGTGCCAGGATTGTGAGGGGGTCCACTGAAGCTTTCTTT. V gene TRBV30 combines with J gene TRBJ1-1, with D perhaps matching TRBD1 (6 bases). This CDR3 region has 13 residues. Trimming cost V 8 bases and J 4 bases, with 17 bases left between them. Germline CDR1 GTSNPN, CDR2 SVGIG (reference sequence).

Remarks on this clonotype: Possible read error: a much larger clone is one base away. The V and J genes are TRBV29-1 and TRBJ2-2, with 10 bases fitting TRBD2. The CDR3 extends over 15 amino acids. Germline V CDR1 and CDR2: SQVTM, ANQGSEA. The CDR3 sequence: CSVWPSGRDTGGLFF. In DNA form, the CDR3 reads TGCAGCGTTTGGCCTAGCGGGAGAGACACCGGGGGGCTGTTTTTT.

About this clonotype: Since a much larger clone is just one base distant, this may be a read error. Lacking the conserved final phenylalanine or tryptophan, this CDR3 likely reflects a read error. The limits of the CDR3 on the DNA are not certain, so only TCRdb's listed CDR3 is given. The V call is TRBV5-6, the J call TRBJ2-3; whether TRBD2, the table's D call, matches the DNA was not checked. The CDR3 is 14 amino acids long, termini counted. The germline CDR1 and CDR2 sequences are SGHDT and YYEEEE. The CDR3: CASSLGASGRAERV.

Regarding this clonotype: At one boundary the junction diverges from the germline segment, which might be a read error. The chain has TRBV29-1 and TRBJ1-1, with TRBD1 matching over 9 bases. The CDR3 covers 16 residues. Looked up from germline, CDR1 is SQVTM and CDR2 is ANQGSEA. For the CDR3, the DNA is TGCAGCGTTGAAGGATTTCGGACAGGGGCAACCACTGGAGCTTTCTTT. It is translated as CSVEGFRTGATTGAFF.

In this sample, this clonotype turned up a few times. V usage is TRBV3-1 and J usage is TRBJ1-1; D unresolved. V was pared by 1 base and J by 3 bases, with 12 bases between. The CDR3 length is 15 residues. Germline CDR1 reads LGHDT; CDR2 reads YNNKEL (reference sequence). As DNA, the CDR3 is TGTGCCAGCAGCCAAGGCCCCCCTTCCGACACTGAAGCTTTCTTT. Translating it yields CASSQGPPSDTEAFF.

Many counts were recorded for this clonotype. Sequence at one end of the junction differs from germline and may be a read error. J is TRBJ2-7 and V is TRBV29-1, with TRBD1 matching over 10 bases. Per germline, CDR1 SQVTM and CDR2 ANQGSEA. The CDR3 covers 11 residues. In DNA, the CDR3 is TGCAGCGGGGGGACAGGGGCCGAGGAGTACTTC. The encoded protein is CSGGTGAEEYF.

The chain has TRBV11-3 and TRBJ2-2, with 10 nucleotides matching TRBD1. Losses at the gene ends were 5 bases for V and 5 bases for J; bases not matched to a gene: 20. The CDR3 extends over 20 amino acids. In germline, CDR1 is SGHNT, CDR2 YENEEA. The CDR3 loop is CASSPVWDRGPNGRTGELFF. CDR3 DNA: TGTGCCAGCAGCCCCGTCTGGGACAGGGGACCTAACGGTCGGACCGGGGAGCTGTTTTTT.

This clonotype was counted at least ten times. The chain combines TRBV4-3 with TRBJ1-6; D gene ambiguous. Germline CDR1 reads LGHNA; CDR2 reads YSLEER. V lost 0 bases and J 7 bases, leaving 10 bases between the germline ends. There are 15 residues in the CDR3. The CDR3 coding sequence is TGCGCCAGCAGCCAAGATAGGTTCGGCAATTCACCCCTCCACTTT. Its translation: CASSQDRFGNSPLHF.

This clonotype was seen at least ten times. The DNA of the CDR3 is TGTGCCAGCAGTCCCACAGGTAGCTCTGGGGCCAACGTCCTGACTTTC. Encoded protein: CASSPTGSSGANVLTF. The chain carries TRBV11-2 and TRBJ2-6; maybe TRBD1 (5 bases). The germline V gene has CDR1 SGHAT and CDR2 FQNNGV. This CDR3 is built from 16 residues. Trimming shortened V by 6 bases and J by 0 bases, and 12 bases separated the two germline ends.

In its sample, this clonotype was seen a few times. V usage is TRBV3-1 and J usage is TRBJ2-5; weak D call: TRBD2 (5 bases). CDR3 length: 16 amino acids. The V gene's germline CDR1 is LGHDT and CDR2 YNNKEL (reference sequence). The ends were cut back, 4 bases at V and 3 bases at J, with 18 bases in the middle. The CDR3 DNA reads TGTGCCAGCAGCCGAGGACCAGCGGTCTTAAAAGAGACCCAGTACTTC. Translating it yields CASSRGPAVLKETQYF.

In its sample, this clonotype was seen a few times. The genes are TRBV7-9 and TRBJ1-3; possibly TRBD1 for D (6 bases). Trimming stripped 4 bases from V and 2 bases from J, with 24 bases between. This CDR3 has 19 amino acids. Germline-derived CDR1 and CDR2 are SEHNR and FQNEAQ (reference sequence). The CDR3 DNA reads as TGTGCCAGCAGCTCAACTCCGGGGGCAGAATATAGTGCTGGAAACACCATATATTTT. Translated: CASSSTPGAEYSAGNTIYF. Filled out from reference TRBV7-9 and TRBJ1-3, the complete variable domain reads DTGVSQNPRHKITKRGQNVTFRCDPISEHNRLYWYRQTLGQGPEFLTYFQNEAQLEKSRLLSDRFSAERPKGSFSTLEIQRTEQGDSAMYLCASSSTPGAEYSAGNTIYFGEGSWLTVV.

This clonotype was seen only a few times. The V gene is TRBV27, the J gene TRBJ1-1; possible D gene TRBD1, 5 bases. The CDR3 runs to 13 residues. Germline loops: CDR1 MNHEY, CDR2 SMNVEV (reference sequence). V was shortened by 4 bases and J by 8 bases, with 14 bases between the two germline ends. The CDR3, as DNA: TGTGCCAGCAGTTGGGGCAGGGCTGGCGAAGCTTTCTTT. This translates into CASSWGRAGEAFF.